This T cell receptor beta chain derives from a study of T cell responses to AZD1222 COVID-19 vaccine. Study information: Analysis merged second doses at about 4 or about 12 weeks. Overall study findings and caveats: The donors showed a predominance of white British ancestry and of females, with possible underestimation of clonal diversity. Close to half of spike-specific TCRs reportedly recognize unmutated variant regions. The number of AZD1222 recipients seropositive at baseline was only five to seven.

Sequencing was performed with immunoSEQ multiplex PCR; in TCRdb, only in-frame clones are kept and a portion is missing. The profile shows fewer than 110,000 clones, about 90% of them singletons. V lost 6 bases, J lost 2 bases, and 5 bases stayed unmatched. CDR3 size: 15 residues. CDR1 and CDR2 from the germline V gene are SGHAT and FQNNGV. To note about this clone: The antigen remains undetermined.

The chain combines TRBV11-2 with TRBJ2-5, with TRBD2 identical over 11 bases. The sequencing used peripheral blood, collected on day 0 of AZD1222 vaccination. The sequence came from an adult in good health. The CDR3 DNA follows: TGTGCCAGCAGGGGGACTAGCGGAAAACAAGAGACCCAGTACTTC. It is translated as CASRGTSGKQETQYF.